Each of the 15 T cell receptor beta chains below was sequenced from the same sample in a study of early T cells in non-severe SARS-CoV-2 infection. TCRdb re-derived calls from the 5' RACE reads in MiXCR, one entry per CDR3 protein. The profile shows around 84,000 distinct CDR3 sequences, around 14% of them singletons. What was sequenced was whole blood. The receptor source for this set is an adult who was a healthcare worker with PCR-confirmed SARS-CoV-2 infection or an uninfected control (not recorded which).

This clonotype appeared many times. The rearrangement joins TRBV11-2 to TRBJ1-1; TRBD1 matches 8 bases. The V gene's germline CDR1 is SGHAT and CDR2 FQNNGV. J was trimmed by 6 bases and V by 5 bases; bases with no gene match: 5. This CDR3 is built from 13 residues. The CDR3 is CASSPQGAPEAFF. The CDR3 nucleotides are TGTGCCAGCAGCCCGCAGGGGGCCCCTGAAGCTTTCTTT. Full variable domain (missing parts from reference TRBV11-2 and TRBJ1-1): EAGVAQSPRYKIIEKRQSVAFWCNPISGHATLYWYQQILGQGPKLLIQFQNNGVVDDSQLPKDRFSAERLKGVDSTLKIQPAKLEDSAVYLCASSPQGAPEAFFGQGTRLTVV.

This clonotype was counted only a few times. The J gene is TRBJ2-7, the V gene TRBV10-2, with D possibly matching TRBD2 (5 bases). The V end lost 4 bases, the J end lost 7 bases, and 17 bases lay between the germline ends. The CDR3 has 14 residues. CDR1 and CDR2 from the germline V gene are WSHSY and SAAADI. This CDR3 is CASSVASPAVEQYF. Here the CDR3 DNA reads TGCGCCAGCAGTGTAGCTAGCCCCGCTGTTGAGCAGTACTTC.

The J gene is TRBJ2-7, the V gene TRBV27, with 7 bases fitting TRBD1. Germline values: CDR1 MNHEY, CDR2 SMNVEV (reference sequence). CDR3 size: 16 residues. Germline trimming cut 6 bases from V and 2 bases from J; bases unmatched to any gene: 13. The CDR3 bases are TGTGCCAGCAGCCCGTCGCAGGGGGTAAGGACCTACGAGCAGTACTTC. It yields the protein CASSPSQGVRTYEQYF.

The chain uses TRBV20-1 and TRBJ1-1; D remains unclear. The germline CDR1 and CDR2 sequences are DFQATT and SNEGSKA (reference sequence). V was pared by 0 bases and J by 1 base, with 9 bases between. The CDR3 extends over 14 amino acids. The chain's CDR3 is CSARDAHGNTEAFF. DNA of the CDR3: TGCAGTGCTAGAGATGCCCACGGGAACACTGAAGCTTTCTTT.

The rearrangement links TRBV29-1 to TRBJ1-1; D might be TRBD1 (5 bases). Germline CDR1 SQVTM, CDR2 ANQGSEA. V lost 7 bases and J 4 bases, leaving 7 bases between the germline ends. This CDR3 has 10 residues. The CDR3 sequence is CSGGTTEAFF. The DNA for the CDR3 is TGCAGCGGGGGGACCACTGAAGCTTTCTTT.

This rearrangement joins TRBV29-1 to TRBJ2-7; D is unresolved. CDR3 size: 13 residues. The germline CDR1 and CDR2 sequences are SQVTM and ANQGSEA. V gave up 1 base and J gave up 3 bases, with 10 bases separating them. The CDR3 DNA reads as TGCAGCGTTGAAGTGGATAAGCGCTACGAGCAGTACTTC. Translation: CSVEVDKRYEQYF.

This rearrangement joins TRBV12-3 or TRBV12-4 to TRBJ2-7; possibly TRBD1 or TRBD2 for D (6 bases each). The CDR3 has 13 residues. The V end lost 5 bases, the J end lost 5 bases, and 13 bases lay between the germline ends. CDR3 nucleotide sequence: TGTGCCAGCAGTACCTCGGGGGACAACGAGCAGTACTTC. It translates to CASSTSGDNEQYF.

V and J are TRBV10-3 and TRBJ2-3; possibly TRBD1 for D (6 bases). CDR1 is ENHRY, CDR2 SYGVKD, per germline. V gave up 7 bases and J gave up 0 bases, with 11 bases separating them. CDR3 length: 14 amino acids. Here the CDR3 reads CAITDSSSTDTQYF. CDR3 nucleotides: TGTGCCATCACGGACAGCTCTAGCACAGATACGCAGTATTTT.

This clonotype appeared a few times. CDR3 protein: CASTTTGGSYNEQFF. CDR3 bases: TGCGCCAGCACCACTACGGGGGGCTCCTACAATGAGCAGTTCTTC. The chain uses TRBV4-1 and TRBJ2-1; 7 bases map to TRBD2. The CDR3 length is 15 residues. V shed 7 bases and J 0 bases; nucleotides not matched to a gene: 6. The germline CDR1 and CDR2 sequences are MGHRA and YSYEKL.

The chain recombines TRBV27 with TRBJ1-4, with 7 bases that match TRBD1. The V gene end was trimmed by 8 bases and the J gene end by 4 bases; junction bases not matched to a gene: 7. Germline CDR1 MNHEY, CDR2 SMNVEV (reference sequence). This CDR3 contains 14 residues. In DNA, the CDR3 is TGTGCCAGCGCCGAACAGGGGATTAATGAAAAACTGTTTTTT. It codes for CASAEQGINEKLFF.

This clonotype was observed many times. CDR3 residues: CASSFRLAGGPDTQYF. The CDR3 nucleotides read TGTGCCAGCAGCTTCCGACTAGCGGGAGGGCCAGATACGCAGTATTTT. The genes are TRBV11-2 and TRBJ2-3; 14 nucleotides line up with TRBD2. This CDR3 is 16 amino acids long. CDR1 and CDR2 from the germline V gene are SGHAT and FQNNGV. With V trimmed by 3 bases and J by 4 bases, 3 bases remained unmatched.

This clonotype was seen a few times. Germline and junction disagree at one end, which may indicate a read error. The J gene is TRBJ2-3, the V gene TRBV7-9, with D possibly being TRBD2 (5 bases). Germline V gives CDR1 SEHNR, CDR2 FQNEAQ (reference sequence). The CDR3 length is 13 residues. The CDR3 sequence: CASSLAPSDTQYF. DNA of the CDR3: TGTGCCAGCAGCCTAGCCCCCTCAGATACGCAGTATTTT.

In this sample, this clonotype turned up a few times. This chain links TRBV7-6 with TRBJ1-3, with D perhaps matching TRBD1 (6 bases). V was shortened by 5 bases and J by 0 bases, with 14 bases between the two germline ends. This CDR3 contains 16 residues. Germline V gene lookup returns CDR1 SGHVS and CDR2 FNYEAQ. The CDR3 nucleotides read TGTGCCAGCAGCCGCGGACAGTTTGCCTCTGGAAACACCATATATTTT. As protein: CASSRGQFASGNTIYF.

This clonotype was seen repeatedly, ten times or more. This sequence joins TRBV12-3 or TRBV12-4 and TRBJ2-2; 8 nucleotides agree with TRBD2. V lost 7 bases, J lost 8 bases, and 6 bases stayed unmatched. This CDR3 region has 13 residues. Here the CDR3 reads CASTRGRSGELFF. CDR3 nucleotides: TGTGCCAGCACTCGCGGGAGGTCAGGGGAGCTGTTTTTT.

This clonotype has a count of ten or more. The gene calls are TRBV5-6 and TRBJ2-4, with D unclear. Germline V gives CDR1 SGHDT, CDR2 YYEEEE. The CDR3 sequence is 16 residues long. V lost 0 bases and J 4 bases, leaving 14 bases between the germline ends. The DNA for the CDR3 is TGTGCCAGCAGCTTGGATAGCAACGGCCCGAAAAACATTCAGTACTTC. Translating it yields CASSLDSNGPKNIQYF.